Below, one T cell receptor beta chain is given with its context. Sequencing was performed with immunoSEQ multiplex PCR; in TCRdb, only in-frame clones are kept and a portion is missing. This sample yields 160,000 or so clones, of which 70% to 90% are seen a single time; more than 5% belongs to the top ten. These data originate in a study of blood T cell repertoires in COVID-19. Seattle enrolled patients during active infection and tracked them longitudinally. With V trimmed by 3 bases and J by 7 bases, 6 bases remained unmatched. CDR1 SGHTA and CDR2 FQGNSA come from the germline V gene. The CDR3 runs to 15 residues.

The chain combines TRBV7-2 with TRBJ1-4, with 9 bases lining up with TRBD1. The sample comprised peripheral blood. This clonotype was obtained from a woman between 45 and 65 years old with COVID-19, enrolled during active disease. The CDR3 DNA follows: TGTGCCAGCAGCTTGGCGGGACAGGGCGCTGAAAAACTGTTTTTT. It yields the protein CASSLAGQGAEKLFF.